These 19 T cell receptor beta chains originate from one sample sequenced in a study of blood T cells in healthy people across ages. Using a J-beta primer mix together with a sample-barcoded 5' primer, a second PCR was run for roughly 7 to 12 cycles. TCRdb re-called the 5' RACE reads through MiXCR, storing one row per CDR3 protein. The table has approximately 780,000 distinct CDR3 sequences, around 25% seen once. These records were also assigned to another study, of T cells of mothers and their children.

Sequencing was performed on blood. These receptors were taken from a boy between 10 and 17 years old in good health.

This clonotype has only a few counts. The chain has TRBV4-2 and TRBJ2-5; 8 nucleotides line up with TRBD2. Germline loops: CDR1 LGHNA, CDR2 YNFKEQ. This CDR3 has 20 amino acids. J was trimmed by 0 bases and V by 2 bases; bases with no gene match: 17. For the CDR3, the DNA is TGTGCCAGCAGCCAACCGGGGGGGCTTGAGGGCGCACAGTACCAAGAGACCCAGTACTTC. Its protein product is CASSQPGGLEGAQYQETQYF.

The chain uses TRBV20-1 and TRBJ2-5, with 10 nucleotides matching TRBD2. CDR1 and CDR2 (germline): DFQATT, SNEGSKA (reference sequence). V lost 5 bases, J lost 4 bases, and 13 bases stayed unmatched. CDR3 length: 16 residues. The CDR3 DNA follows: TGCAGTGCTTCCCCACCTCGACTAGCGGGCTTAGAGACCCAGTACTTC. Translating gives CSASPPRLAGLETQYF.

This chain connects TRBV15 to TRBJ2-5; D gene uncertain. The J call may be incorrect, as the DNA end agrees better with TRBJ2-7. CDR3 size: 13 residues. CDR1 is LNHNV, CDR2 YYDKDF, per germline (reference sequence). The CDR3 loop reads CATSKAETYEQYF. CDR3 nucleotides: TGTGCCACCAGCAAAGCAGAAACCTACGAGCAGTACTTC.

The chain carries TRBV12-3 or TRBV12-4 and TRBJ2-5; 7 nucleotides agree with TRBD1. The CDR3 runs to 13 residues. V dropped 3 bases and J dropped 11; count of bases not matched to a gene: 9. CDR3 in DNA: TGTGCCAGCAGTTTTGGGACAGCGAAGGAGCAGTACTTC. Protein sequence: CASSFGTAKEQYF.

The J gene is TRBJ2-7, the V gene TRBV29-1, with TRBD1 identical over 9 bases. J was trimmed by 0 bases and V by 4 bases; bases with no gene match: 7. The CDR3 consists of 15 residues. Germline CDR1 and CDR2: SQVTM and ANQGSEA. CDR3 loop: CSVVAGQGPSYEQYF. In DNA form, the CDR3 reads TGCAGCGTTGTGGCAGGACAGGGGCCCTCCTACGAGCAGTACTTC.

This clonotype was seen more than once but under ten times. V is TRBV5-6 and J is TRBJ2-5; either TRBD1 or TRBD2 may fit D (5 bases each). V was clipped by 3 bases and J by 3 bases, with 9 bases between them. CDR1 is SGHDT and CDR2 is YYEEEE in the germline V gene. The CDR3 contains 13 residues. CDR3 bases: TGTGCCAGCAGCTGGGGACCCGAAGAGACCCAGTACTTC. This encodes CASSWGPEETQYF.

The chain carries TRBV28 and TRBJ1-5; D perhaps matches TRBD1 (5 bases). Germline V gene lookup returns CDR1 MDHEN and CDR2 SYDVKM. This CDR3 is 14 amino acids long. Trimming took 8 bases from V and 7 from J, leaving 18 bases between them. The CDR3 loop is CASRPEGFRQPQHF. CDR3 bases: TGTGCCAGCCGTCCCGAGGGGTTCCGGCAGCCCCAGCATTTT.

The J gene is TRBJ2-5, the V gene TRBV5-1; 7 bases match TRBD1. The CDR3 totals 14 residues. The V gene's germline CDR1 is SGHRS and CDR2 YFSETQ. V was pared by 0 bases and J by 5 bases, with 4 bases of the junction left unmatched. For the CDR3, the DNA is TGCGCCAGCAGCTTGGATGGGACAGACGAGACCCAGTACTTC. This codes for CASSLDGTDETQYF. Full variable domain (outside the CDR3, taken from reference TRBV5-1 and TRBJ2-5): KAGVTQTPRYLIKTRGQQVTLSCSPISGHRSVSWYQQTPGQGLQFLFEYFSETQRNKGNFPGRFSGRQFSNSRSEMNVSTLELGDSALYLCASSLDGTDETQYFGPGTRLLVL.

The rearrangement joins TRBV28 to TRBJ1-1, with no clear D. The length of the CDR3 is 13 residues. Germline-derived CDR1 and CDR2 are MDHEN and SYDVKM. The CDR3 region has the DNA TGTGCGGCCGGGGAGTGGGGGAACACTGAAGCTTTCTTT. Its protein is CAAGEWGNTEAFF. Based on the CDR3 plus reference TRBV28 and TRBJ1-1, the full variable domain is DVKVTQSSRYLVKRTGEKVFLECVQDMDHENMFWYRQDPGLGLRLIYFSYDVKMKEKGDIPEGYSVSREKKERFSLILESASTNQTSMYLCAAGEWGNTEAFFGQGTRLTVV.

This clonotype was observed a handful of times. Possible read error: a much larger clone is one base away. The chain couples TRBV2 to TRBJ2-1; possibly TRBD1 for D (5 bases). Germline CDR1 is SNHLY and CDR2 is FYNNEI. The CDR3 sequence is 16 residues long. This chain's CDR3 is CTSSDIGVSSYNEQFF. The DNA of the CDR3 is TGTACCAGCAGTGATATAGGGGTAAGCTCCTACAATGAGCAGTTCTTC. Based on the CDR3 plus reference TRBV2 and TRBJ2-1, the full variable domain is EPEVTQTPSHQVTQMGQEVILRCVPISNHLYFYWYRQILGQKVEFLVSFYNNEISEKSEIFDDQFSVERPDGSNFTLKIRSTKLEDSAMYFCTSSDIGVSSYNEQFFGPGTRLTVL.

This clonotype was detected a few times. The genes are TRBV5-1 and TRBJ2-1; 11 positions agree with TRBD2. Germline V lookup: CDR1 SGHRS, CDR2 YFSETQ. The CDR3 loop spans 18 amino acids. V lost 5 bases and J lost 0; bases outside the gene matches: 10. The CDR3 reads CASSRRLAGGVSYNEQFF. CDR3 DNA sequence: TGCGCCAGCAGTCGTAGGCTAGCGGGGGGCGTCTCCTACAATGAGCAGTTCTTC.

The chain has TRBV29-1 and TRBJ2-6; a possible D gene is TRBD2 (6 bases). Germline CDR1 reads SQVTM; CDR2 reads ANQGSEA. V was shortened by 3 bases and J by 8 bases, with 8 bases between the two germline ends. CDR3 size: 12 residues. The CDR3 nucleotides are TGCAGCGTTGAGGAGGGTCCCAACGTCCTGACTTTC. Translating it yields CSVEEGPNVLTF.

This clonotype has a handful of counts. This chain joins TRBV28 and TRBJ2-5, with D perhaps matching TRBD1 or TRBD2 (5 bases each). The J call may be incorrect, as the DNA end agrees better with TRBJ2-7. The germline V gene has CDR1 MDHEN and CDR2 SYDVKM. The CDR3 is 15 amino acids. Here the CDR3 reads CASSPPGAGPYEQYF. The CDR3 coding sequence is TGTGCCAGCAGCCCCCCCGGGGCGGGCCCCTACGAGCAGTACTTC.

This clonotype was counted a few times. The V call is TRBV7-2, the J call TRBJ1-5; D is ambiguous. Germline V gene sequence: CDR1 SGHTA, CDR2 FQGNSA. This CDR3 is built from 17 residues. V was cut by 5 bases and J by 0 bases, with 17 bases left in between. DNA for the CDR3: TGTGCCAGCAGCCCGTCTGGGGTTCGGGGTAGCAATCAGCCCCAGCATTTT. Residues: CASSPSGVRGSNQPQHF.

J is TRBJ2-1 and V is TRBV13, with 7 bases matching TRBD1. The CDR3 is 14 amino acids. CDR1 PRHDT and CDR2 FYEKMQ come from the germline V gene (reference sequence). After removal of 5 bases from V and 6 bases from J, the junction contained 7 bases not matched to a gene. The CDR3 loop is CASSPIGQVNEQFF. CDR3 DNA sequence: TGTGCCAGCAGCCCAATCGGACAGGTCAATGAGCAGTTCTTC.

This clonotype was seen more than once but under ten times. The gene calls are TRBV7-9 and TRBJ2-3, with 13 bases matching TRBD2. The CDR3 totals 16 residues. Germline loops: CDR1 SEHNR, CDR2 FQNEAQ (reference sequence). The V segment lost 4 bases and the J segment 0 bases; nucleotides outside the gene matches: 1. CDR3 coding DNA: TGTGCCAGCAGCTCGACTAGCGGGGGGAGCACAGATACGCAGTATTTT. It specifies CASSSTSGGSTDTQYF.

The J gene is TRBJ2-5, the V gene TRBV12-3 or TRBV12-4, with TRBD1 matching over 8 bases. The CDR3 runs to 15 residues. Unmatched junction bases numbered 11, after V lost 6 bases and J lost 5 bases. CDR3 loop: CASSLFSGGGETQYF. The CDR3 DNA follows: TGTGCCAGCAGCCTTTTCTCAGGGGGCGGTGAGACCCAGTACTTC.

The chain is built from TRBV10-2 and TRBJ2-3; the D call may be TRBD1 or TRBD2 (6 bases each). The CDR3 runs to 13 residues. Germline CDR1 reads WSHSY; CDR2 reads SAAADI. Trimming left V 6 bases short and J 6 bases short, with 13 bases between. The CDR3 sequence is CASRGGRADTQYF. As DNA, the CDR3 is TGCGCCAGCAGGGGGGGCCGGGCGGATACGCAGTATTTT.

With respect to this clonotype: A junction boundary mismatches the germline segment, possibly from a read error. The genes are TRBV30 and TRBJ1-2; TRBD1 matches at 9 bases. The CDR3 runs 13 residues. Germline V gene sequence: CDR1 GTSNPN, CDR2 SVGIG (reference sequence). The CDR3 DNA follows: TGTGCCGGGAGGGGACAGGGCGGCTATGGCTACACCTTC. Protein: CAGRGQGGYGYTF.